The TCR beta chain described here comes from a study of T cell repertoires in cytomegalovirus infection. Turning to the study itself: Recently identified HLA-C-restricted CMV epitopes and well-studied HLA-B-restricted CMV epitopes were used by the study. Public TCR beta signatures indicated both CMV infection and matching HLA type. Findings and limits, study-wide: Ex vivo, HLA-C-restricted CMV-specific TCR beta clonotypes prevailed over the rest of the response. The cumulative frequency of public TCR beta families identified carriers of CMV plus the relevant HLA.

TCRdb called the reads again in MiXCR, with one record for every CDR3 protein. Of fewer than 1,000,000 distinct CDR3 sequences in the sample, approximately 30% were seen once. CDR3 length: 17 residues. The trim removed 0 bases at V and 1 base at J, leaving 4 bases unmatched. Germline V gene data show CDR1 as MNHEY and CDR2 as SVGEGT. The sample holds a few counts of this clonotype. Its antigen is as yet unknown. The sequence was obtained from a human donor in good health (CMV status not recorded). Some clones in this sample may be carry-over from other donors' samples. The genes are TRBV6-2 or TRBV6-3 and TRBJ2-2, with 8 bases matching TRBD2. Specimen: cultured CD8+ T cells from PBMCs, collected from culture after CMV antigen stimulation. In DNA form, the CDR3 reads TGTGCCAGCAGTTACTCTTCCCGGGAGGGGAACACCGGGGAGCTGTTTTTT. It specifies CASSYSSREGNTGELFF.